Following are 15 T cell receptor beta chains from one sample sequenced in a study of T cell responses to AZD1222 COVID-19 vaccine. Method: immunoSEQ multiplex PCR; TCRdb's copy keeps in-frame clones and lacks some. The repertoire holds some 120,000 clones, with about 90% as singletons. The starting material was peripheral blood, obtained on day 0 of AZD1222 vaccination. The receptors were gathered from an adult in good health.

The chain couples TRBV2 to TRBJ2-1; tentative D call: TRBD2 (6 bases). The germline CDR1 and CDR2 sequences are SNHLY and FYNNEI. Trimming took off 10 bases at V and 6 bases at J, with 19 bases between the two ends. The CDR3 is 14 amino acids. The CDR3, as DNA: TGTGCCATGGTGACGTCACTAGCAGTCAATGAGCAGTTCTTC. Protein sequence: CAMVTSLAVNEQFF.

The chain couples TRBV11-3 to TRBJ2-3; no firm D call. The CDR3 totals 14 residues. Germline V gives CDR1 SGHNT, CDR2 YENEEA. Trimming left V 4 bases short and J 2 bases short, with 10 bases between. The CDR3 region has the DNA TGTGCCAGCAGCTCAGACACAATCACAGATACGCAGTATTTT. Translation: CASSSDTITDTQYF.

This chain links TRBV18 with TRBJ2-1; D remains unclear. V was cut by 3 bases and J by 3 bases, with 9 bases left in between. This CDR3 region has 14 residues. Germline V CDR1 and CDR2: KGHSH, LQKENI. CDR3 protein: CASSPELLYNEQFF. The CDR3 DNA reads as TGTGCCAGCTCACCCGAACTCCTCTACAATGAGCAGTTCTTC.

The chain combines TRBV30 with TRBJ1-3; unclear D gene. V lost 4 bases, J lost 0 bases, and 10 bases lay in between. In germline, CDR1 is GTSNPN, CDR2 SVGIG (reference sequence). The CDR3 is 14 amino acids. CDR3 nucleotides: TGTGCCTGGACGAAAGGCAGCTCTGGAAACACCATATATTTT. Translating it yields CAWTKGSSGNTIYF.

The chain combines TRBV30 with TRBJ1-6; D gene ambiguous. Deletions cut 4 bases from V and 7 bases from J, with 8 bases between. Germline loops: CDR1 GTSNPN, CDR2 SVGIG (reference sequence). The CDR3 spans 12 residues. In DNA form, the CDR3 reads TGTGCCTGGACCAACGGAAATTCACCCCTCCACTTT. Residues: CAWTNGNSPLHF.

This chain uses TRBV7-9 with TRBJ1-2; no reliable D call. CDR3 length equals 13 residues. Trimming took 3 bases from V and 2 from J, leaving 7 bases between them. CDR1 SEHNR and CDR2 FQNEAQ come from the germline V gene (reference sequence). CDR3 coding DNA: TGTGCCAGCAGCTTTGACGGAAACTATGGCTACACCTTC. Its translation: CASSFDGNYGYTF.

This clone has only one observation. The J gene is TRBJ2-2, the V gene TRBV2; TRBD2 aligns across 7 bases. The ends lost 10 bases at V and 4 bases at J; junction bases unmatched: 12. In germline, CDR1 is SNHLY, CDR2 FYNNEI. The CDR3 extends over 15 amino acids. Here the CDR3 reads CATGGGGGSTGELFF. CDR3 nucleotide sequence: TGTGCCACCGGGGGTGGCGGGGGATCCACCGGGGAGCTGTTTTTT.

The V gene is TRBV9, the J gene TRBJ2-1; perhaps TRBD1 as D (6 bases). CDR3 length equals 15 residues. Germline loops: CDR1 SGDLS, CDR2 YYNGEE. Trimming stripped 0 bases from V and 3 bases from J, with 10 bases between. This chain's CDR3 is CASSVDRAIYNEQFF. For the CDR3, the DNA is TGTGCCAGCAGCGTAGACAGGGCAATCTACAATGAGCAGTTCTTC.

This clone has a handful of counts. The CDR3: CASREQAGPQHF. CDR3 bases: TGTGCCAGCAGAGAGCAGGCGGGGCCCCAGCATTTT. The rearrangement uses TRBV2 and TRBJ1-5; D is unresolved. The ends were cut back, 6 bases at V and 9 bases at J, with 12 bases in the middle. The CDR3 consists of 12 residues. The germline V gene encodes CDR1 SNHLY and CDR2 FYNNEI.

The V call is TRBV14, the J call TRBJ2-1; D unresolved. Trimming stripped 4 bases from V and 8 bases from J, with 18 bases between. CDR3 length equals 15 residues. From germline, CDR1 is SGHDN and CDR2 FVKESK. The CDR3 sequence: CASSLGGRVLDEQFF. CDR3 DNA: TGTGCCAGCAGCCTCGGCGGAAGGGTCCTCGATGAGCAGTTCTTC.

The J gene is TRBJ1-5, the V gene TRBV10-2; TRBD1 is a possible D gene (6 bases). The CDR3 is 12 residues long. The V end was cut by 7 bases, the J end by 6 bases, with 10 bases between. Germline V gene lookup returns CDR1 WSHSY and CDR2 SAAADI. The CDR3 sequence is CASKQGGQPQHF. The CDR3 DNA sequence: TGCGCCAGCAAACAGGGCGGTCAGCCCCAGCATTTT.

The V call is TRBV27, the J call TRBJ1-5; 7 bases match TRBD1. Germline values: CDR1 MNHEY, CDR2 SMNVEV (reference sequence). Unmatched junction bases numbered 6, after V lost 0 bases and J lost 1 base. This CDR3 spans 17 amino acids. CDR3 in DNA: TGTGCCAGCAGTTTATCCTTTTCAGGGGGGAGCAATCAGCCCCAGCATTTT. Translating it yields CASSLSFSGGSNQPQHF.

V is TRBV7-3 and J is TRBJ1-1; tentatively, D is TRBD1 (6 bases). CDR1 is SGHTA, CDR2 FQGTGA, per germline. The length of the CDR3 is 16 residues. Trimming shortened V by 5 bases and J by 2 bases, and 18 bases separated the two germline ends. CDR3 in DNA: TGTGCCAGCAGCGCTTCCCGTGCGGGGGCCAACACTGAAGCTTTCTTT. Translation gives CASSASRAGANTEAFF.

The rearrangement links TRBV19 to TRBJ2-7; D possibly matches TRBD1 or TRBD2 (5 bases each). The CDR3 has 13 amino acids. Trimming left V 6 bases short and J 7 bases short, with 16 bases between. CDR1 is LNHDA and CDR2 is SQIVND in the germline V gene (reference sequence). This CDR3 is CASSARDPFEQYF. The CDR3 DNA follows: TGTGCCAGTAGCGCCCGGGACCCGTTTGAGCAGTACTTC.

The chain is built from TRBV29-1 and TRBJ1-2; TRBD1 aligns across 9 bases. This CDR3 is 15 amino acids long. Germline CDR1 and CDR2: SQVTM and ANQGSEA. V lost 6 bases to trimming and J lost 2 bases; unmatched junction nucleotides: 10. The CDR3 loop reads CSVIPGQGLNYGYTF. CDR3 nucleotide sequence: TGCAGCGTGATTCCGGGACAGGGCCTAAACTATGGCTACACCTTC.